This TCR beta chain was captured by sequencing in a study of blood T cell repertoires in COVID-19. About the research overall: The origin of the acute and convalescent COVID-19 samples was the United States, Italy and Spain.

Assay: immunoSEQ multiplex PCR; the TCRdb copy retains only in-frame clones and omits some. This table has roughly 93,000 clones, 80% to 90% appearing once. Trimming removed 2 bases at V and 4 bases at J, with 17 bases between. Germline values: CDR1 MNHEY, CDR2 SMNVEV (reference sequence). There are 16 residues in the CDR3. This chain connects TRBV27 to TRBJ1-2; TRBD1 might be the D (6 bases). This receptor was taken from a man aged 45 to 65 with acute or convalescent COVID-19. Source material: peripheral blood. Written as DNA, the CDR3 is TGTGCCAGCAGTTTAAAAGGGTGGGGGCAGAGCTATGGCTACACCTTC. Its protein is CASSLKGWGQSYGYTF.